The 21 T cell receptor beta chains in this list originate from one sample, sequenced in a study of identifying expanded T cells in peripheral blood. The repertoire was sequenced with immunoSEQ multiplex PCR; TCRdb's copy has only in-frame clones and lacks some. The sample carries 75,000 to 100,000 clones, approximately 89% recorded once. Sample: blood. The receptors were sampled from a person aged 18 to 70 in good health.

This chain joins TRBV28 and TRBJ2-3, with D hard to call. Trimming stripped 8 bases from V and 3 bases from J, with 9 bases between. Germline-derived CDR1 and CDR2 are MDHEN and SYDVKM. The CDR3 contains 12 residues. CDR3 nucleotides: TGTGCCAGCCAGGTCGGGACAGATACGCAGTATTTT. As protein: CASQVGTDTQYF.

The chain couples TRBV19 to TRBJ1-1, with D hard to call. The CDR3 length is 16 residues. Germline values: CDR1 LNHDA, CDR2 SQIVND (reference sequence). The V end was cut by 5 bases, the J end by 4 bases, with 20 bases between. The CDR3 DNA reads TGTGCCAGTAGTGCCCCGAGTCTGAGACCCCTCACTGAAGCTTTCTTT. Amino acid sequence: CASSAPSLRPLTEAFF.

V gene TRBV11-3 combines with J gene TRBJ1-1; TRBD1 matches 8 bases. V was clipped by 2 bases and J by 5 bases; unmatched bases: 4. Germline V lookup: CDR1 SGHNT, CDR2 YENEEA. The CDR3 consists of 14 residues. This chain's CDR3 is CASSLQGAGTEAFF. CDR3 in DNA: TGTGCCAGCAGCTTACAGGGGGCCGGGACTGAAGCTTTCTTT.

The gene calls are TRBV29-1 and TRBJ1-3, with D unclear. Germline V CDR1 and CDR2: SQVTM, ANQGSEA. V was shortened by 4 bases and J by 0 bases, with 7 bases between the two germline ends. The CDR3 is 13 residues long. The CDR3 reads CSVVGISGNTIYF. In DNA form, the CDR3 reads TGCAGCGTTGTTGGGATCTCTGGAAACACCATATATTTT. Supplemented by reference TRBV29-1 and TRBJ1-3, the full variable domain reads SAVISQKPSRDICQRGTSLTIQCQVDSQVTMMFWYRQQPGQSLTLIATANQGSEATYESGFVIDKFPISRPNLTFSTLTVSNMSPEDSSIYLCSVVGISGNTIYFGEGSWLTVV.

For the CDR3, the DNA is TGTGCCAGCAGCTTAGCCGGGACTAGCGGGGCCCGGGAGCAGTTCTTC. As protein: CASSLAGTSGAREQFF. The V and J genes are TRBV11-2 and TRBJ2-1, with 13 bases lining up with TRBD2. The CDR3 sequence is 16 residues long. The junction had 7 bases not matched to a gene; V was cut back by 1 base and J by 10 bases. Germline CDR1 SGHAT, CDR2 FQNNGV.

The chain carries TRBV7-2 and TRBJ2-3; 8 nucleotides align to TRBD2. Trimming removed 1 base from V and 2 bases from J; junction bases left unmatched: 8. CDR3 length: 17 amino acids. Germline V lookup: CDR1 SGHTA, CDR2 FQGNSA. CDR3 bases: TGTGCCAGCAGCTTAGATAGCGGGGACGCTAACACAGATACGCAGTATTTT. This encodes CASSLDSGDANTDTQYF.

This chain connects TRBV28 to TRBJ1-1; D possibly corresponds to TRBD1 (6 bases). Trimming stripped 5 bases from V and 0 bases from J, with 16 bases between. Looked up from germline, CDR1 is MDHEN and CDR2 is SYDVKM. The length of the CDR3 is 16 residues. CDR3 residues: CASSQGGGEVNTEAFF. Written as DNA, the CDR3 is TGTGCCAGCAGTCAGGGAGGGGGAGAAGTGAACACTGAAGCTTTCTTT.

The chain joins TRBV7-9 to TRBJ1-1; the D gene is possibly TRBD1 (6 bases). The CDR3 totals 13 residues. Germline loops: CDR1 SEHNR, CDR2 FQNEAQ (reference sequence). Trimming removed 1 base at V and 5 bases at J, with 8 bases between. CDR3 DNA sequence: TGTGCCAGCAGCTTAGGACAGGCGACTGAAGCTTTCTTT. Protein sequence: CASSLGQATEAFF.

Turning to this clone: One end of the junction is discordant with germline, which a read error may explain. The same CDR3 can be traced to other DNA sequences in this sample. The J gene is TRBJ2-7, the V gene TRBV28; possible D gene TRBD1, 6 bases. The germline gives CDR1 MDHEN, CDR2 SYDVKM. CDR3 length: 15 amino acids. CDR3 sequence reads: CASRTETGQPYEQYF. In DNA form, the CDR3 reads TGTGCCAGCAGAACTGAGACAGGCCAACCCTACGAGCAATACTTC.

The chain has TRBV4-3 and TRBJ2-3; TRBD1 agrees at 8 bases. CDR1 and CDR2 (germline): LGHNA, YSLEER. CDR3 length equals 15 residues. V gave up 1 base and J gave up 4 bases; unmatched junction bases: 4. DNA for the CDR3: TGCGCCAGCAGCCAAGCAGGGGGCGAGCCAGATACGCAGTATTTT. The encoded protein is CASSQAGGEPDTQYF.

The J gene is TRBJ1-1, the V gene TRBV13, with 10 positions matching TRBD1. The germline V gene encodes CDR1 PRHDT and CDR2 FYEKMQ (reference sequence). V gave up 1 base and J gave up 5 bases; unmatched junction bases: 4. The CDR3 contains 15 residues. CDR3 residues: CASSLAGQGGTEAFF. In DNA, the CDR3 is TGTGCCAGCAGCTTAGCAGGACAGGGGGGAACTGAAGCTTTCTTT. Together with reference TRBV13 and TRBJ1-1, the CDR3 gives the full variable domain: AAGVIQSPRHLIKEKRETATLKCYPIPRHDTVYWYQQGPGQDPQFLISFYEKMQSDKGSIPDRFSAQQFSDYHSELNMSSLELGDSALYFCASSLAGQGGTEAFFGQGTRLTVV.

The chain couples TRBV10-1 to TRBJ2-6; D not resolved. V was shortened by 4 bases and J by 2 bases, with 6 bases between the two germline ends. The CDR3 length is 14 residues. Germline V gene sequence: CDR1 WNHNN, CDR2 SYGVQD (reference sequence). The CDR3 protein is CASSAGAGANVLTF. The CDR3 DNA is TGCGCCAGCAGTGCCGGAGCTGGGGCCAACGTCCTGACTTTC.

The rearrangement joins TRBV7-2 to TRBJ2-3; TRBD2 aligns across 7 bases. Trimming cost V 4 bases and J 0 bases; bases outside gene matches: 4. In germline, CDR1 is SGHTA, CDR2 FQGNSA. CDR3 length equals 15 residues. Here the CDR3 DNA reads TGTGCCAGCAGCTCACTAGCGCTAAGCACAGATACGCAGTATTTT. Protein product: CASSSLALSTDTQYF.

This rearrangement joins TRBV6-7 to TRBJ2-7, with 14 bases aligning to TRBD2. TRBV6-7 is labeled an ORF, and its function is uncertain. CDR3 length: 18 residues. Trimming removed 6 bases from V and 6 bases from J; junction bases left unmatched: 16. The CDR3 bases are TGTGCCAGCAGAGCGACCGCGGCGAGGACTAGCGGGAGGAGCGAGCAGTACTTC. This sequence encodes CASRATAARTSGRSEQYF.

This clone showed up just a few times. The rearrangement joins TRBV7-2 to TRBJ1-2, with D possibly TRBD1 on 6 matching bases. This CDR3 is built from 13 residues. Trimming left V 5 bases short and J 2 bases short, with 9 bases between. CDR1 and CDR2 from the germline V gene are SGHTA and FQGNSA. Here the CDR3 DNA reads TGTGCCAGCAGCCCAGGACAGAACTATGGCTACACCTTC. It specifies CASSPGQNYGYTF.

V gene TRBV7-3 combines with J gene TRBJ2-1; 11 nucleotides line up with TRBD2. Germline V gene data show CDR1 as SGHTA and CDR2 as FQGTGA. The CDR3 length is 18 residues. V dropped 0 bases and J dropped 8; count of bases not matched to a gene: 12. The CDR3 DNA sequence: TGTGCCAGCAGCTTAACTTGGGTAGCGGGAGGGCCGGTAGATGAGCAGTTCTTC. This gives the protein CASSLTWVAGGPVDEQFF.

This clone was seen only once. The V gene is TRBV5-6, the J gene TRBJ1-2; TRBD1 matches 10 bases. The CDR3 runs to 14 residues. In germline, CDR1 is SGHDT, CDR2 YYEEEE. Trimming took 4 bases from V and 3 from J; bases not matched to a gene: 3. This CDR3 reads CASSVGTGDYGYTF. CDR3 DNA sequence: TGTGCCAGCAGCGTAGGGACAGGGGACTATGGCTACACCTTC.

The chain is built from TRBV27 and TRBJ2-7, with D possibly being TRBD1 or TRBD2 (5 bases each). From germline, CDR1 is MNHEY and CDR2 SMNVEV (reference sequence). CDR3 length: 14 residues. V dropped 3 bases and J dropped 3 bases, with 12 bases sitting between them. The CDR3 loop reads CASSFSRGGYEQYF. The CDR3 coding sequence is TGTGCCAGCAGTTTTAGTCGGGGCGGCTACGAGCAGTACTTC.

This clone appeared once. The V call is TRBV11-1, the J call TRBJ1-5; D is uncertain. V was clipped by 5 bases and J by 7 bases, with 12 bases between them. Germline CDR1 SGHAT, CDR2 FQDESV (reference sequence). The CDR3 sequence is 13 residues long. CDR3 amino acids: CASSPELGQPQHF. The CDR3 coding sequence is TGTGCCAGCAGCCCTGAACTGGGGCAGCCCCAGCATTTT. Combining the CDR3 with reference TRBV11-1 and TRBJ1-5 gives the whole variable domain EAEVAQSPRYKITEKSQAVAFWCDPISGHATLYWYRQILGQGPELLVQFQDESVVDDSQLPKDRFSAERLKGVDSTLKIQPAELGDSAMYLCASSPELGQPQHFGDGTRLSIL.

This clone was picked up a small number of times. The chain carries TRBV4-1 and TRBJ2-6; 7 nucleotides agree with TRBD2. Germline V gene data show CDR1 as MGHRA and CDR2 as YSYEKL. This CDR3 is 18 amino acids long. Unmatched junction bases numbered 13, after V lost 6 bases and J lost 2 bases. CDR3 sequence reads: CASRGPFGGETGANVLTF. Written as DNA, the CDR3 is TGCGCCAGCAGGGGCCCGTTTGGGGGGGAGACTGGGGCCAACGTCCTGACTTTC.

The CDR3 protein is CASSKAWNTEAFF. In nucleotides, the CDR3 is TGTGCCAGCAGTAAGGCGTGGAACACTGAAGCTTTCTTT. The J gene is TRBJ1-1, the V gene TRBV2, with D unclear. Trimming pared 5 bases from V and 1 base from J, leaving 8 bases between. Germline CDR1 reads SNHLY; CDR2 reads FYNNEI. CDR3 length: 13 residues. Supplemented by reference TRBV2 and TRBJ1-1, the full variable domain reads EPEVTQTPSHQVTQMGQEVILRCVPISNHLYFYWYRQILGQKVEFLVSFYNNEISEKSEIFDDQFSVERPDGSNFTLKIRSTKLEDSAMYFCASSKAWNTEAFFGQGTRLTVV.